One and the same sample provided the 15 T cell receptor beta chains below, sequenced in a study of tissue T cells after allogeneic stem cell transplantation. Time point described: mouse harvest day 7 after allogeneic transplant. The graft held 10^6 splenic CD5+ T cells and 10^7 T-cell-depleted bone marrow cells. Here immunoSEQ multiplex PCR was the method, and the copy in TCRdb shows in-frame clones only, minus some. The data contain about 8,200 clones, roughly 49% of them seen just once; the ten biggest clones take up 7.5% to 9.5%. The sample comprised gut tissue. These receptors all stem from a female BALB/c mouse given C57BL/6 T cells with graft-versus-host disease after an allogeneic hematopoietic cell transplant.

About this clone itself: A read error is likely here: a far larger clone is one base away. The genes and germline here are from mouse. The read is 1 residue too short to cover the CDR3 end, so that end is filled in from the germline J gene. The chain combines TRBV13-1 with TRBJ2-1; D possibly uses TRBD1 or TRBD2 (5 bases each). The CDR3 sequence is 13 residues long. Germline lookup yields CDR1 NSHNY and CDR2 SYGAGN. The CDR3 loop reads CASSHGGYAEQFF. CDR3 DNA (partial): TGTGCTAGTAGCCACGGGGGCTATGCTGAGCAGTTC.

The table lists this clone with a few counts. Genes and germline come from the mouse. The CDR3 end is not reached by the read, which stops 1 residue before it; the germline J gene fills it in. This rearrangement joins TRBV16 to TRBJ2-3, with D maybe TRBD2 (6 bases). The V gene lost 7 bases and the J gene lost 0 bases, with 8 bases spanning the gap. There are 13 residues in the CDR3. Germline V gene data show CDR1 as SGHSA and CDR2 as FRNQAP. CDR3 DNA, as far as it was read: TGTGCAAGCAACTGGGCTAGTGCAGAAACGCTGTAT. Translation: CASNWASAETLY. The whole CDR3 region reads CASNWASAETLYF. Full variable domain (outside the CDR3, taken from reference TRBV16 and TRBJ2-3): NAGVIQTPRHKVTGKGQEATLWCEPISGHSAVFWYRQTIVQGLEFLTYFRNQAPIDDSGMPKERFSAQMPNQSHSTLKIQSTQPQDSAVYLCASNWASAETLYFGSGTRLTVL.

Details on this clone: Mouse germline and gene names are used. The read ends 1 residue early relative to the CDR3; the germline J gene fills the gap. V gene TRBV26 combines with J gene TRBJ2-1, with TRBD1 matching over 7 bases. J lost 1 base, V lost 5 bases, and 2 bases had no gene match. CDR3 size: 14 residues. The germline gives CDR1 KGHPV, CDR2 FQNQEV (reference sequence). Incomplete CDR3 DNA: TGTGCCAGCAGTAGACAGGGAAACTATGCTGAGCAGTTC. Its protein is CASSRQGNYAEQF. The full CDR3 protein is CASSRQGNYAEQFF.

This clone was found a few times. Germline and genes here are mouse. The read terminates 1 residue before the CDR3 end, so the remaining end is supplied by the germline J gene. This sequence joins TRBV1 and TRBJ2-4, with D possibly being TRBD1 or TRBD2 (5 bases each). Per the germline V gene, CDR1 is NSQYPW and CDR2 is LRSPGD (reference sequence). The CDR3 loop spans 12 amino acids. Trimming took 3 bases from V and 4 from J, leaving 5 bases between them. The CDR3 reads CTCSAGENTLYF. Incomplete CDR3 DNA: TGCACCTGCAGTGCGGGGGAAAACACCTTGTAC. The full variable domain, in which reference TRBV1 and TRBJ2-4 provide the parts outside the CDR3, is VTLLEQNPRWRLVPRGQAVNLRCILKNSQYPWMSWYQQDLQKQLQWLFTLRSPGDKEVKSLPGADYLATRVTDTELRLQVANMSQGRTLYCTCSAGENTLYFGAGTRLSVL.

This clone appeared a few times. Mouse germline and gene names are used. The read comes to an end 1 residue before the CDR3 does, leaving the germline J gene to fill in the end. The V call is TRBV26, the J call TRBJ1-3; 9 bases align to TRBD1. The CDR3 has 16 residues. Looked up from germline, CDR1 is KGHPV and CDR2 is FQNQEV (reference sequence). The J segment lost 0 bases and the V segment lost 2 bases, leaving 2 bases of the junction unmatched. The CDR3 reads CASSLGTGRSGNTLYF. The sequenced part of the CDR3 DNA is TGTGCCAGCAGTCTGGGGACAGGGCGTTCTGGAAATACGCTCTAT. Full variable domain (remainder filled in from reference TRBV26 and TRBJ1-3): NSKVIQTPRYLVKGQGQKAKMRCIPEKGHPVVFWYQQNKNNEFKFLINFQNQEVLQQIDMTEKRFSAECPSNSPCSLEIQSSEAGDSALYLCASSLGTGRSGNTLYFGEGSRLIVV.

With respect to this clone: All gene names here are mouse names. The missing CDR3 end, 1 residue past where the read stops, is filled in from the germline J gene. The chain uses TRBV3 and TRBJ2-5; 8 nucleotides agree with TRBD2. V shed 3 bases, J shed 3 bases, and the junction held 2 bases outside the gene matches. CDR1 is SNHLY, CDR2 FYNGKV, per germline (reference sequence). This CDR3 has 14 amino acids. The CDR3 loop is CASSFTGGQDTQYF. The covered CDR3 bases are TGTGCCAGCAGCTTCACTGGGGGACAAGACACCCAGTAC. Full variable domain (remainder filled in from reference TRBV3 and TRBJ2-5): GPKVLQIPSHQIIDMGQMVTLNCDPVSNHLYFYWYKQILGQQMEFLVNFYNGKVMEKSKLFKDQFSVERPDGSYFTLKIQPTALEDSAVYFCASSFTGGQDTQYFGPGTRLLVL.

This clone has a handful of counts. Germline and genes here are mouse. The CDR3 goes on 1 residue after the read ends, and that part is filled in from the germline J gene. The chain carries TRBV2 and TRBJ1-2; D unresolved. Germline V gene lookup returns CDR1 LGHNA and CDR2 YSYQKL. This CDR3 region has 13 residues. Trimming left V 2 bases short and J 1 base short, with 5 bases between. CDR3 residues: CASSQTENSDYTF. The CDR3 DNA, read in part, is TGTGCCAGCAGCCAAACAGAAAACTCCGACTACACC.

For this clone: Mouse gene names and germline throughout. The CDR3 end is not reached by the read, which stops 1 residue before it; the germline J gene fills it in. The J gene is TRBJ2-7, the V gene TRBV13-2, with a tentative D call TRBD2 (6 bases). Germline loops: CDR1 NNHNN, CDR2 SYGAGS (reference sequence). The CDR3 is 14 residues long. With 2 bases removed from V and 0 bases from J, the gap between germline ends came to 9 bases. The CDR3: CASGDWGSSYEQYF. The sequenced CDR3 bases are TGTGCCAGCGGTGACTGGGGAAGCTCCTATGAACAGTAC.

A note on this clone: All gene names here are mouse names. The read stops 1 residue short of the end of the CDR3; the missing end is completed from the germline J gene. This chain connects TRBV24 to TRBJ2-2, with D possibly matching TRBD1 (5 bases). Germline V gene data show CDR1 as KGHTA and CDR2 as FRNEEI. Trimming stripped 2 bases from V and 4 bases from J, with 8 bases between. The CDR3 loop spans 14 amino acids. CDR3 in amino acids: CASSLRQSTGQLYF. CDR3 bases read: TGTGCCAGCAGTCTGCGACAGTCCACCGGGCAGCTCTAC.

This clone is labeled as medium-sized. Genes and germline come from the mouse. The CDR3 end lies 1 residue beyond the end of the read and is filled in from the germline J gene. The chain carries TRBV15 and TRBJ2-7; a possible D gene is TRBD1 (6 bases). The CDR3 length is 12 residues. The V gene lost 5 bases and the J gene lost 4 bases, with 9 bases spanning the gap. Germline CDR1 is SGHND and CDR2 is FRSKSL. Here the CDR3 reads CASSPGQYEQYF. CDR3 DNA, as far as it was read: TGTGCCAGCAGTCCAGGACAGTATGAACAGTAC.

Comments on this clone: The listed genes are named as in mouse. Sequencing ends 1 residue short of the CDR3 end; the germline J gene provides the rest. The chain carries TRBV4 and TRBJ2-4, with D maybe TRBD2 (6 bases). Trimming removed 5 bases at V and 7 bases at J, with 10 bases between. Germline V gene data show CDR1 as LGHDT and CDR2 as YNNKQL (reference sequence). CDR3 length equals 12 residues. Here the CDR3 reads CASSLRGDTLYF. CDR3 DNA, as far as it was read: TGTGCCAGCAGCCTCCGGGGGGACACCTTGTAC.

Of note for this clone: Mouse names are used for the genes. The read finishes 1 residue shy of the CDR3 end, and the germline J gene is used to complete it. The same CDR3 is also encoded by other DNA sequences in this sample. The rearrangement uses TRBV26 and TRBJ2-5; the D gene is possibly TRBD1 (6 bases). V was pared by 4 bases and J by 3 bases, with 8 bases between. This CDR3 has 13 amino acids. Germline CDR1 is KGHPV and CDR2 is FQNQEV (reference sequence). CDR3 DNA, as far as it was read: TGTGCCAGCAGTCAGGGACAACAAGACACCCAGTAC. Amino acids: CASSQGQQDTQY. The CDR3 in its entirety is CASSQGQQDTQYF.

By sample fraction, this clone is medium-sized. All gene names here are mouse names. The CDR3 extends 1 residue past the end of the read, so its final part is completed from the germline J gene. V is TRBV12-2 and J is TRBJ1-5, with 7 bases identical to TRBD1. Germline trimming cut 4 bases from V and 0 bases from J; bases unmatched to any gene: 8. The germline CDR1 and CDR2 sequences are SGHLS and HYDKME. This CDR3 comprises 16 residues. The CDR3: CASSRRGGDNNQAPLF. CDR3 DNA, as far as it was read: TGTGCCAGCTCCCGCAGGGGGGGGGATAACAACCAGGCTCCGCTT.

A note on this clone: Gene names are mouse gene names. Sequencing ends 1 residue short of the CDR3 end; the germline J gene provides the rest. The chain uses TRBV26 and TRBJ2-5; D not resolved. This CDR3 contains 13 residues. Germline loops: CDR1 KGHPV, CDR2 FQNQEV (reference sequence). V lost 2 bases and J lost 1, with 4 bases in between. CDR3 protein: CASSLRDQDTQYF. Partial CDR3 DNA: TGTGCCAGCAGTCTGCGGGACCAAGACACCCAGTAC.

As for this clone: Gene and germline names: mouse. Read sequence stops 1 residue before the CDR3 end, and the germline J gene provides the missing end. V gene TRBV3 combines with J gene TRBJ2-7; 9 bases map to TRBD1. The V segment lost 5 bases and the J segment 0 bases; nucleotides outside the gene matches: 5. The CDR3 has 15 residues. Per the germline V gene, CDR1 is SNHLY and CDR2 is FYNGKV (reference sequence). Partial CDR3 DNA: TGTGCCAGCAGCCCTTGGACAGGGGCCTCCTATGAACAGTAC. It encodes CASSPWTGASYEQY. The full CDR3 reads CASSPWTGASYEQYF.